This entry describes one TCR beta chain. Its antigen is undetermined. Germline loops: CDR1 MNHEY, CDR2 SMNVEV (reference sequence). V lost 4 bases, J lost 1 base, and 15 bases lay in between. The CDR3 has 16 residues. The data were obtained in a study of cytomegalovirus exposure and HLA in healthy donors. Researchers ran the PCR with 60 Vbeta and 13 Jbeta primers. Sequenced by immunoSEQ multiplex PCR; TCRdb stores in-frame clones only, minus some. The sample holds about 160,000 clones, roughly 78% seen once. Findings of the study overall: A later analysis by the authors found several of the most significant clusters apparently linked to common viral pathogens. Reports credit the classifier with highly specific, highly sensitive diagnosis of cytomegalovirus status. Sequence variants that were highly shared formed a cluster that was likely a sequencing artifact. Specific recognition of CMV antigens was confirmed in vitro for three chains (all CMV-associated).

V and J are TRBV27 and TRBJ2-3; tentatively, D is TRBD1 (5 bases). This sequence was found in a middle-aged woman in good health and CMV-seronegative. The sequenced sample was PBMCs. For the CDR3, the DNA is TGTGCCAGCAGTTCTCCCAGGGTCATAGGCACAGATACGCAGTATTTT. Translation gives CASSSPRVIGTDTQYF.